One sample yielded the 10 T cell receptor beta chains listed below, sequenced in a study of blood T cell repertoires in COVID-19. Sequenced by immunoSEQ multiplex PCR; TCRdb stores in-frame clones only, minus some. The table has about 220,000 clones, roughly 80% seen once; the top ten hold around 3.5%. Input material: PBMCs or T cells enriched from blood (not recorded which). Receptors originate from a woman in her thirties or forties who had been exposed to COVID-19.

The V gene is TRBV7-3, the J gene TRBJ2-2; 8 positions agree with TRBD1. V lost 5 bases, J lost 0 bases, and 5 bases stayed unmatched. The CDR3 totals 16 residues. The germline CDR1 and CDR2 sequences are SGHTA and FQGTGA. The CDR3 coding sequence is TGTGCCAGCAGCCCTCAGGGACAGGCGAACACCGGGGAGCTGTTTTTT. Translation: CASSPQGQANTGELFF.

The V call is TRBV12-3 or TRBV12-4, the J call TRBJ1-6; perhaps TRBD1 as D (5 bases). The CDR3 runs to 13 residues. Trimming took 4 bases from V and 7 from J, leaving 8 bases between them. In nucleotides, the CDR3 is TGTGCCAGCAGTTGGGGGGAAAATTCACCCCTCCACTTT. It specifies CASSWGENSPLHF.

V gene TRBV3-1 (or the pseudogene TRBV3-2) combines with J gene TRBJ2-1; 9 bases map to TRBD1. This CDR3 spans 15 amino acids. Germline loops: CDR1 LGHDT, CDR2 YNNKEL (reference sequence). V was clipped by 3 bases and J by 6 bases; unmatched bases: 6. The CDR3 region has the DNA TGTGCCAGCAGCCAGCTGGGACAGGGAAGCAATGAGCAGTTCTTC. As protein: CASSQLGQGSNEQFF.

This clone is a singleton in its sample. V and J are TRBV5-4 and TRBJ2-7; 8 nucleotides align to TRBD2. Germline V gene lookup returns CDR1 SGHNT and CDR2 YYREEE (reference sequence). The CDR3 consists of 14 residues. V was clipped by 1 base and J by 6 bases; unmatched bases: 6. The CDR3 DNA sequence: TGTGCCAGCAGCTTGCGGGGGGGATCTCTCGAGCAGTACTTC. It translates to CASSLRGGSLEQYF.

This chain joins TRBV18 and TRBJ2-1, with TRBD2 matching over 11 bases. The CDR3 loop spans 17 amino acids. The junction had 11 bases not matched to a gene; V was cut back by 4 bases and J by 6 bases. Germline CDR1 KGHSH, CDR2 LQKENI. This chain's CDR3 is CASSQVLAGGPSNEQFF. In DNA, the CDR3 is TGTGCCAGCTCACAAGTTTTAGCGGGGGGGCCAAGCAATGAGCAGTTCTTC.

The chain uses TRBV19 and TRBJ2-6; 8 bases agree with TRBD1. Germline V gene sequence: CDR1 LNHDA, CDR2 SQIVND (reference sequence). Unmatched junction bases numbered 9, after V lost 8 bases and J lost 0 bases. The CDR3 loop spans 17 amino acids. The DNA of the CDR3 is TGTGCCAGTTCCGACAGGGGAATATACTCTGGGGCCAACGTCCTGACTTTC. Protein sequence: CASSDRGIYSGANVLTF. The full variable domain, in which reference TRBV19 and TRBJ2-6 provide the parts outside the CDR3, is DGGITQSPKYLFRKEGQNVTLSCEQNLNHDAMYWYRQDPGQGLRLIYYSQIVNDFQKGDIAEGYSVSREKKESFPLTVTSAQKNPTAFYLCASSDRGIYSGANVLTFGAGSRLTVL.

This chain links TRBV6-5 with TRBJ2-3, with a weak D call TRBD2 (5 bases). Trimming left V 5 bases short and J 11 bases short, with 11 bases between. The CDR3 is 11 residues long. Germline CDR1 is MNHEY and CDR2 is SVGAGI. The CDR3 loop is CASSNGREQYF. The DNA for the CDR3 is TGTGCCAGCAGTAATGGACGGGAGCAGTATTTT.

The J gene is TRBJ1-4, the V gene TRBV15, with a possible D match to TRBD1 (5 bases). The germline V and J ends were trimmed by 1 base and 8 bases, with 11 bases remaining between them. Looked up from germline, CDR1 is LNHNV and CDR2 is YYDKDF (reference sequence). The CDR3 runs 14 residues. CDR3 nucleotides: TGTGCCACCAGCAGAGGGCAGGGCCACGAAAAACTGTTTTTT. Its protein product is CATSRGQGHEKLFF.

This chain joins TRBV27 and TRBJ1-5; 8 nucleotides match TRBD1. The CDR3 spans 15 residues. Trimming removed 6 bases from V and 5 bases from J; junction bases left unmatched: 9. CDR1 and CDR2 from the germline V gene are MNHEY and SMNVEV (reference sequence). The CDR3 DNA follows: TGTGCCAGCAGCCCCTTTGACAGGGGCCATCAGCCCCAGCATTTT. The encoded protein is CASSPFDRGHQPQHF.

The J gene is TRBJ2-7, the V gene TRBV7-8; 10 bases align to TRBD2. This CDR3 comprises 15 residues. Germline V gene lookup returns CDR1 SGHVS and CDR2 FQNEAQ. V lost 5 bases, J lost 4 bases, and 8 bases stayed unmatched. This chain's CDR3 is CASSVTSGVMYEQYF. The DNA of the CDR3 is TGTGCCAGCAGCGTTACTAGCGGGGTGATGTACGAGCAGTACTTC. Variable domain in full (rest from reference TRBV7-8 and TRBJ2-7): GAGVSQSPRYKVAKRGQDVALRCDPISGHVSLFWYQQALGQGPEFLTYFQNEAQLDKSGLPSDRFFAERPEGSVSTLKIQRTQQEDSAVYLCASSVTSGVMYEQYFGPGTRLTVT.